Below are 20 T cell receptor beta chains sequenced from a single sample in a study of cytomegalovirus exposure and HLA in healthy donors. Researchers ran the PCR with 60 Vbeta and 13 Jbeta primers. Here immunoSEQ multiplex PCR was the method, and the copy in TCRdb shows in-frame clones only, minus some. Of about 92,000 clones in the sample, 84% were seen once. Source material: PBMCs. Receptors originate from a young woman in good health and CMV-seropositive.

V and J are TRBV2 and TRBJ1-2, with TRBD1 identical over 11 bases. Losses at the gene ends were 6 bases for V and 6 bases for J; bases not matched to a gene: 6. This CDR3 has 14 residues. CDR1 is SNHLY and CDR2 is FYNNEI in the germline V gene. CDR3 bases: TGTGCCAGCAGCTTGGACAGGGGGCAGAATGGCTACACCTTC. Its protein is CASSLDRGQNGYTF.

This clone was seen only a few times. The CDR3 sequence is CSVEALPGVTEAFF. As DNA, the CDR3 is TGCAGCGTTGAAGCCCTCCCCGGGGTCACTGAAGCTTTCTTT. The rearrangement joins TRBV29-1 to TRBJ1-1; D remains ambiguous. The germline gives CDR1 SQVTM, CDR2 ANQGSEA. The CDR3 is made up of 14 amino acids. The germline V and J ends were trimmed by 1 base and 4 bases, with 13 bases remaining between them. Variable domain in full (rest from reference TRBV29-1 and TRBJ1-1): SAVISQKPSRDICQRGTSLTIQCQVDSQVTMMFWYRQQPGQSLTLIATANQGSEATYESGFVIDKFPISRPNLTFSTLTVSNMSPEDSSIYLCSVEALPGVTEAFFGQGTRLTVV.

This clone appeared once. This rearrangement joins TRBV29-1 to TRBJ2-5; no definite D call. The CDR3 contains 11 residues. Germline V gene lookup returns CDR1 SQVTM and CDR2 ANQGSEA. Trimming shortened V by 6 bases and J by 3 bases, and 8 bases separated the two germline ends. The CDR3 here is CSVAPEETQYF. DNA of the CDR3: TGCAGCGTGGCCCCCGAAGAGACCCAGTACTTC.

The J gene is TRBJ2-7, the V gene TRBV2, with TRBD1 identical over 11 bases. V trimming: 3 bases; J trimming: 2 bases; junction bases outside the gene matches: 3. The CDR3 is made up of 15 amino acids. Germline CDR1 SNHLY, CDR2 FYNNEI. CDR3 bases: TGTGCCAGCAGTGAGAGGGACAGGGGGACCTACGAGCAGTACTTC. Translating gives CASSERDRGTYEQYF.

This clone was seen only once. This chain uses TRBV7-9 with TRBJ2-7, with D possibly being TRBD1 (6 bases). Trimming removed 4 bases at V and 0 bases at J, with 16 bases between. From germline, CDR1 is SEHNR and CDR2 FQNEAQ (reference sequence). CDR3 length equals 16 residues. For the CDR3, the DNA is TGTGCCAGCAGCTCGAGCGTCCGGGACACCTCCTACGAGCAGTACTTC. It is translated as CASSSSVRDTSYEQYF.

V and J are TRBV6-1 and TRBJ1-5, with D uncertain. V was clipped by 2 bases and J by 2 bases, with 7 bases between them. CDR3 length equals 14 residues. Germline V gene data show CDR1 as MNHNS and CDR2 as SASEGT. Here the CDR3 reads CASSESGGNQPQHF. In DNA form, the CDR3 reads TGTGCCAGCAGTGAATCGGGTGGCAATCAGCCCCAGCATTTT.

For the CDR3, the DNA is TGTGCCAGCAGTCCCTCCGTCGGTCAGCCCCAGCATTTT. Amino acids: CASSPSVGQPQHF. This chain joins TRBV27 and TRBJ1-5; D gene uncertain. The CDR3 totals 13 residues. Germline-derived CDR1 and CDR2 are MNHEY and SMNVEV (reference sequence). V was shortened by 5 bases and J by 6 bases, with 11 bases between the two germline ends.

The CDR3 DNA sequence: TGTGCCATCAGACGGCGGGAAGTAAGCACAGATACGCAGTATTTT. Translated: CAIRRREVSTDTQYF. V usage is TRBV10-3 and J usage is TRBJ2-3; maybe TRBD2 (6 bases). V lost 6 bases and J lost 0, with 13 bases in between. Germline V gene sequence: CDR1 ENHRY, CDR2 SYGVKD. This CDR3 region has 15 residues.

This sequence joins TRBV19 and TRBJ2-1; 7 bases are a match to TRBD1. This CDR3 comprises 15 residues. Germline V gene sequence: CDR1 LNHDA, CDR2 SQIVND (reference sequence). Trimming took 10 bases from V and 6 from J; bases not matched to a gene: 15. The CDR3 DNA reads as TGTGCCACCGACACCGCCGGGACAGCCCTCAATGAGCAGTTCTTC. This encodes CATDTAGTALNEQFF. The full variable domain, rest sourced from reference TRBV19 and TRBJ2-1, is DGGITQSPKYLFRKEGQNVTLSCEQNLNHDAMYWYRQDPGQGLRLIYYSQIVNDFQKGDIAEGYSVSREKKESFPLTVTSAQKNPTAFYLCATDTAGTALNEQFFGPGTRLTVL.

The chain combines TRBV28 with TRBJ2-5; 12 positions agree with TRBD2. The germline gives CDR1 MDHEN, CDR2 SYDVKM. Unmatched junction bases numbered 9, after V lost 6 bases and J lost 7 bases. This CDR3 spans 15 amino acids. The DNA for the CDR3 is TGTGCCAGCAGAAGGACTAGCGGGGACACGGGGACCCAGTACTTC. The encoded protein is CASRRTSGDTGTQYF. The full variable domain, in which reference TRBV28 and TRBJ2-5 provide the parts outside the CDR3, is DVKVTQSSRYLVKRTGEKVFLECVQDMDHENMFWYRQDPGLGLRLIYFSYDVKMKEKGDIPEGYSVSREKKERFSLILESASTNQTSMYLCASRRTSGDTGTQYFGPGTRLLVL.

This clone was seen a single time. The chain is built from TRBV4-2 and TRBJ2-3, with 8 bases aligning to TRBD2. From germline, CDR1 is LGHNA and CDR2 YNFKEQ. Losses at the gene ends were 1 base for V and 0 bases for J; bases not matched to a gene: 12. This CDR3 spans 19 amino acids. CDR3 amino acids: CASSQVVAERGTSTDTQYF. In nucleotides, the CDR3 is TGTGCCAGCAGCCAAGTGGTAGCGGAGCGGGGGACTAGCACAGATACGCAGTATTTT.

The V and J genes are TRBV5-1 and TRBJ2-5, with 7 bases aligning to TRBD2. The CDR3 totals 16 residues. V was pared by 3 bases and J by 2 bases, with 10 bases of the junction left unmatched. CDR1 and CDR2 from the germline V gene are SGHRS and YFSETQ. The DNA for the CDR3 is TGCGCCAGCAGCTGGTGGGGGGGAGACACACAAGAGACCCAGTACTTC. As protein: CASSWWGGDTQETQYF.

The V gene is TRBV13, the J gene TRBJ2-7, with D maybe TRBD2 (6 bases). The CDR3 runs to 16 residues. The V end was cut by 1 base, the J end by 3 bases, with 16 bases between. Germline CDR1 PRHDT, CDR2 FYEKMQ (reference sequence). In nucleotides, the CDR3 is TGTGCCAGCAGCTTAGAGGGGCTAGCGAAGAACTACGAGCAGTACTTC. This encodes CASSLEGLAKNYEQYF. Filled out from reference TRBV13 and TRBJ2-7, the complete variable domain reads AAGVIQSPRHLIKEKRETATLKCYPIPRHDTVYWYQQGPGQDPQFLISFYEKMQSDKGSIPDRFSAQQFSDYHSELNMSSLELGDSALYFCASSLEGLAKNYEQYFGPGTRLTVT.

The J gene is TRBJ2-7, the V gene TRBV2; TRBD2 matches 7 bases. Trimming at V came to 9 bases and at J to 6 bases, leaving 5 bases not matched to a gene. The CDR3 consists of 11 residues. The germline gives CDR1 SNHLY, CDR2 FYNNEI. CDR3: CASTRGVEQYF. Written as DNA, the CDR3 is TGTGCCAGTACCCGGGGGGTCGAGCAGTACTTC.

The chain couples TRBV7-6 to TRBJ1-1, with D possibly matching TRBD1 (5 bases). The germline V gene has CDR1 SGHVS and CDR2 FNYEAQ. The V end lost 5 bases, the J end lost 1 base, and 11 bases lay between the germline ends. CDR3 length equals 14 residues. In DNA, the CDR3 is TGTGCCAGCAGCAACGGACATAAGAACACTGAAGCTTTCTTT. Its protein product is CASSNGHKNTEAFF.

This clone was observed once. The gene calls are TRBV7-3 and TRBJ2-2; no firm D call. The CDR3 length is 15 residues. Trimming shortened V by 5 bases and J by 3 bases, and 13 bases separated the two germline ends. Germline V gene sequence: CDR1 SGHTA, CDR2 FQGTGA. The CDR3 reads CASSPSNKHTGELFF. Here the CDR3 DNA reads TGTGCCAGCAGCCCCTCGAACAAACACACCGGGGAGCTGTTTTTT. Full variable domain (remainder filled in from reference TRBV7-3 and TRBJ2-2): GAGVSQTPSNKVTEKGKYVELRCDPISGHTALYWYRQSLGQGPEFLIYFQGTGAADDSGLPNDRFFAVRPEGSVSTLKIQRTERGDSAVYLCASSPSNKHTGELFFGEGSRLTVL.

This clone was seen once. This chain links TRBV6-1 with TRBJ2-7; weak D call: TRBD2 (6 bases). CDR1 and CDR2 (germline): MNHNS, SASEGT. The CDR3 consists of 15 residues. With 2 bases removed from V and 0 bases from J, the gap between germline ends came to 11 bases. CDR3 residues: CASSEWGRSSYEQYF. The CDR3 DNA follows: TGTGCCAGCAGTGAATGGGGGAGGAGCTCCTACGAGCAGTACTTC.

The V call is TRBV9, the J call TRBJ1-4; 11 nucleotides match TRBD1. This CDR3 is 17 amino acids long. J gave up 3 bases and V 0 bases, and 4 bases lay outside the gene matches. The germline V gene has CDR1 SGDLS and CDR2 YYNGEE. This CDR3 reads CASSVGTGGLSNEKLFF. The CDR3 DNA is TGTGCCAGCAGCGTAGGGACAGGGGGCTTGTCTAATGAAAAACTGTTTTTT.

CDR3 protein: CASHPRPSPTDTQYF. The CDR3 bases are TGTGCCAGCCATCCGAGACCTAGTCCCACAGATACGCAGTATTTT. The chain couples TRBV21-1 to TRBJ2-3; the table's D gene call, TRBD2, was not cross checked with the DNA. TRBV21-1 has pseudogene status. The CDR3 loop spans 15 amino acids.

The chain couples TRBV5-1 to TRBJ2-1, with a possible D match to TRBD2 (6 bases). CDR3 size: 13 residues. Trimming removed 1 base at V and 6 bases at J, with 8 bases between. The germline V gene has CDR1 SGHRS and CDR2 YFSETQ. CDR3 protein: CASSLPSANEQFF. CDR3 nucleotide sequence: TGCGCCAGCAGCTTGCCTAGCGCCAATGAGCAGTTCTTC.